This entry describes one T cell receptor beta chain. This entry is derived from a study of human T cells and chemical hapten exposure. Study overall: Diphenylcyclopropenone, dosed weekly to the scalp, was given to patients throughout the roughly 25-week study. How much TCR each sample yielded varied, mostly because pooled library volumes differed slightly.

Unique molecular identifiers were attached to individual cDNA molecules within the library. Original methodology: Individual samples carried between about 23,224 and 700,000 TCRs, with around 96,000 as the median. Each CDR3 protein is one row after TCRdb ran MiXCR on the RACE reads. These V and J calls originate from TCRdb's pipeline instead of the authors' own analysis. The table has roughly 38,000 distinct CDR3 sequences, less than 15% seen once; the top ten hold around 2%. The ends lost 2 bases at V and 1 base at J; junction bases unmatched: 9. The CDR3 loop spans 16 amino acids. CDR1 and CDR2 from the germline V gene are SGHNT and YYREEE (reference sequence). Documented time point: pre-sensitization, week 0. Noted treatment: therapeutic diphenylcyclopropenone sensitization with weekly scalp DPC. Whole blood, unfractionated, served as the material for total RNA extraction.

The sequenced sample was whole blood, obtained in connection with sensitization to the hapten diphenylcyclopropenone (DPC). This sequence originates from a woman between 40 and 50 years old with alopecia areata. Some clones in this sample may be carry-over from other donors' samples. V gene TRBV5-4 combines with J gene TRBJ2-7; 7 nucleotides agree with TRBD1. CDR3 protein: CASSFPAPGQSYEQYF. CDR3 sequence (DNA): TGTGCCAGCAGCTTCCCCGCCCCGGGACAGTCCTACGAGCAGTACTTC.